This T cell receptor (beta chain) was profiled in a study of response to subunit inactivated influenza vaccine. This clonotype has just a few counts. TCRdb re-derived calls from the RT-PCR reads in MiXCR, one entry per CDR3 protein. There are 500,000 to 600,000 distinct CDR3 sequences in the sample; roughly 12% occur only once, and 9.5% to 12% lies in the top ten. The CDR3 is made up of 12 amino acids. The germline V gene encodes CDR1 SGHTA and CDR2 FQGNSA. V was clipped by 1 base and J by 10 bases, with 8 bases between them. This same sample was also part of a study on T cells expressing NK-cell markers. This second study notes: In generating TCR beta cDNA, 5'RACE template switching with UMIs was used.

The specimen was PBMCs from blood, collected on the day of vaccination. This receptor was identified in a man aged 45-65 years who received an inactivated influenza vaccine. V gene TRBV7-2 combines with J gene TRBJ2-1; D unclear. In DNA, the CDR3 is TGTGCCAGCAGCTTAGTTACACCAGAGCAGTTCTTC. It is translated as CASSLVTPEQFF.